These 8 T cell receptor beta chains were all obtained from the same sample, sequenced in a study of cytomegalovirus exposure and HLA in healthy donors (dated by TCRdb to the late 2010s). The library came from the immunoSEQ multiplex PCR assay. For the multiplex PCR, a mixture combining 60 forward primers for TCR Vbeta segments and 13 reverse primers for TCR Jbeta segments was used. Not all clones reach the TCRdb copy of this immuneACCESS table, which keeps in-frame sequences only. Checked studies attribute under half of the gap to unresolved V genes and leave the rest unexplained. This sample lists some 180,000 clones; 84% were detected once. Of the sample, more than 0.95% is held by the ten largest clones. Sequencing was done on a sample of PBMCs. These receptors were collected from a girl aged 2 to 9 in good health and CMV-seropositive.

V and J are TRBV4-1 and TRBJ1-5; possible D gene TRBD1, 5 bases. CDR1 is MGHRA, CDR2 YSYEKL, per germline. V lost 3 bases and J lost 5, with 14 bases in between. This CDR3 is 15 amino acids long. The CDR3 coding sequence is TGCGCCAGCAGCCAGGGGACGGGAGATTATCAGCCCCAGCATTTT. Amino acid sequence: CASSQGTGDYQPQHF.

The rearrangement uses TRBV5-1 and TRBJ1-1; TRBD1 might be the D (6 bases). The germline V gene has CDR1 SGHRS and CDR2 YFSETQ. Trimming shortened V by 1 base and J by 0 bases, and 13 bases separated the two germline ends. CDR3 size: 16 residues. As DNA, the CDR3 is TGCGCCAGCAGCTTGTATCCGGGGGGCTTGAACACTGAAGCTTTCTTT. It yields the protein CASSLYPGGLNTEAFF.

This clone was seen more than once but under ten times. The chain couples TRBV6-5 to TRBJ1-2; D not certain. The V and J ends lost 0 bases and 0 bases respectively, with 11 bases between them. This CDR3 has 16 residues. CDR1 is MNHEY and CDR2 is SVGAGI in the germline V gene. CDR3 region: CASSYSRGVANYGYTF. CDR3 sequence (DNA): TGTGCCAGCAGTTACTCCCGGGGTGTAGCTAACTATGGCTACACCTTC.

This clone was detected only a few times. This chain connects TRBV4-2 to TRBJ2-7; 12 bases align to TRBD2. J was trimmed by 1 base and V by 5 bases; bases with no gene match: 0. Germline CDR1 is LGHNA and CDR2 is YNFKEQ. The CDR3 consists of 14 residues. Here the CDR3 reads CASSTSGGSYEQYF. In DNA, the CDR3 is TGTGCCAGCAGCACTAGCGGGGGGTCCTACGAGCAGTACTTC.

CDR3 DNA: TGTGCCAGCAGCTCGAGGACTAGCGGGGGCCTGAATACGCAGTATTTT. Amino acids: CASSSRTSGGLNTQYF. The rearrangement links TRBV7-3 to TRBJ2-3, with 13 bases lining up with TRBD2. The V and J ends lost 4 bases and 7 bases, in that order; junction bases with no gene match: 8. CDR3 length equals 16 residues. Germline CDR1 reads SGHTA; CDR2 reads FQGTGA.

The V gene is TRBV2, the J gene TRBJ2-1; D is possibly TRBD1 (6 bases). There are 14 residues in the CDR3. CDR1 and CDR2 from the germline V gene are SNHLY and FYNNEI. The V end lost 4 bases, the J end lost 6 bases, and 13 bases lay between the germline ends. CDR3 region: CASSVRGGPNEQFF. The CDR3 DNA follows: TGTGCCAGCAGTGTTCGAGGGGGACCCAATGAGCAGTTCTTC.

The chain uses TRBV19 and TRBJ2-1; no definite D call. Germline V gene lookup returns CDR1 LNHDA and CDR2 SQIVND (reference sequence). The length of the CDR3 is 16 residues. Trimming pared 2 bases from V and 4 bases from J, leaving 15 bases between. The CDR3 region is CASSISPNNRYNEQFF. CDR3 DNA: TGTGCCAGTAGTATATCCCCAAATAACAGATACAATGAGCAGTTCTTC.

This clone was observed a handful of times. The V and J genes are TRBV6-1 and TRBJ1-3, with D maybe TRBD1 (6 bases). Looked up from germline, CDR1 is MNHNS and CDR2 is SASEGT. There are 15 residues in the CDR3. V was cut by 6 bases and J by 4 bases, with 16 bases left in between. The CDR3: CASRTQAGVGNTIYF. CDR3 nucleotide sequence: TGTGCCAGCAGGACCCAGGCAGGGGTCGGAAACACCATATATTTT.